This TCR beta chain was observed in a study of identifying expanded T cells in peripheral blood. The CDR3 has 18 residues. Trimming at V came to 8 bases and at J to 7 bases, leaving 20 bases not matched to a gene. Germline values: CDR1 SGHVS, CDR2 FNYEAQ. Some clones are missing from TCRdb's copy, which holds only in-frame ones; the method was immunoSEQ multiplex PCR. The repertoire has some 80,000 clones, 85% to 90% of them found once; the top ten carry roughly 7%. Sequenced sample: blood. This clonotype originated in a person aged 18 to 75 in good health. The chain recombines TRBV7-6 with TRBJ2-1, with 10 nucleotides matching TRBD1. CDR3 coding DNA: TGTGCCAGCGCAACCGGGACAGGGGCGGTAGAAGTGGGGAATGAGCAGTTCTTC. As protein: CASATGTGAVEVGNEQFF.